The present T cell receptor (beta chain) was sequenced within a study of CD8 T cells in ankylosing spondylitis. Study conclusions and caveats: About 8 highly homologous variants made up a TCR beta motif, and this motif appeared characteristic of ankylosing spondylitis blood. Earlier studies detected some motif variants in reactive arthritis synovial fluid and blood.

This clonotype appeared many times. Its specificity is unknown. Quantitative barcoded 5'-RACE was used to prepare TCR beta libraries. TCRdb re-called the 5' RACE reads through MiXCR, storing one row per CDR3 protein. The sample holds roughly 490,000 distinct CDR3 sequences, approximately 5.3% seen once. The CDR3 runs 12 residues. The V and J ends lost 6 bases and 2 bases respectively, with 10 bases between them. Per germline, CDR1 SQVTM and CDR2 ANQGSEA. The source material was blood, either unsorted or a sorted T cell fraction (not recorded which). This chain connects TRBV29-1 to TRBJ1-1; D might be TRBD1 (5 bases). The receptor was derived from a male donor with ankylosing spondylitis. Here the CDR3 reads CSVLDSNTEAFF. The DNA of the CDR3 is TGCAGCGTCCTAGACAGCAACACTGAAGCTTTCTTT.